This entry describes one T cell receptor beta chain. Its specificity is not known. The source of the sample is a study of OX40 agonist ivuxolimab in advanced cancers. Findings of the study overall: Clonal expansion from baseline to week 6 occurred in both CD4+ and CD8+ T cells.

CDR1 and CDR2 from the germline V gene are MNHEY and SMNVEV (reference sequence). Trimming pared 10 bases from V and 4 bases from J, leaving 26 bases between. This CDR3 has 17 residues. Some clones are missing from TCRdb's copy, which holds only in-frame ones; the method was immunoSEQ multiplex PCR. The repertoire holds 9,000 to 13,000 clones, with roughly 80% as singletons. Here the sequenced sample was CD4+ or CD8+ T cells sorted from blood, taken in a trial of the OX40 agonist ivuxolimab. The receptor was isolated from an adult with an advanced solid tumor such as melanoma, head and neck, liver or kidney cancer. The chain couples TRBV27 to TRBJ2-1; D assignment may be TRBD1 or TRBD2 (5 bases each). The CDR3 sequence: CATQGRDLGPGYNEQFF. The CDR3 bases are TGTGCCACCCAAGGACGGGACCTCGGACCCGGGTACAATGAGCAGTTCTTC.